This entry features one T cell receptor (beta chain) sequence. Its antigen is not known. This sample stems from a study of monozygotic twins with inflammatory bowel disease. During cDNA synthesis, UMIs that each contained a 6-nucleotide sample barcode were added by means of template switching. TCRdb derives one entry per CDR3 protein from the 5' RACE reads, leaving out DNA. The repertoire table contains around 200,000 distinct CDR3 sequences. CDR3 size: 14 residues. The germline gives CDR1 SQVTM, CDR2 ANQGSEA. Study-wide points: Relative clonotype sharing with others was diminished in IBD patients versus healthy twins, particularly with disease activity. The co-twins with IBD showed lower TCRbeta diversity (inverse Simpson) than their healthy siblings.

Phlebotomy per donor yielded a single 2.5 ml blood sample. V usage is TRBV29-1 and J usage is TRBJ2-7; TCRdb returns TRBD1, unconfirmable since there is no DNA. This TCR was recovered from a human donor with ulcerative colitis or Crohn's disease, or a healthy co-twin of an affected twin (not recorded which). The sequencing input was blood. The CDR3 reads CSVVSRARSYEQYF.